This entry features one T cell receptor beta chain sequence. The data were taken from a study of OX40 agonist ivuxolimab in advanced cancers. Study overall: The mean age was around 56 years, ranging from about 20 to 90, with around four fifths of participants male. The eligibility criteria allowed prior anti-PD-1, anti-PD-L1 or anti-CTLA-4 therapy, and around 38% had some.

Clones were read by immunoSEQ multiplex PCR, and TCRdb kept only the in-frame ones, dropping some. The data contain about 120,000 clones, around 89% of them singletons. The receptor was isolated from an adult with an advanced solid tumor such as melanoma, head and neck, liver or kidney cancer. This specimen was CD4+ or CD8+ T cells sorted from blood, taken in a trial of the OX40 agonist ivuxolimab.

CDR3 region: CASSAYGGPSANEKLFF. Here the CDR3 DNA reads TGTGCCAGCAGCGCCTACGGGGGGCCCAGTGCTAATGAAAAACTGTTTTTT. V usage is TRBV5-6 and J usage is TRBJ1-4; the D gene is possibly TRBD1 (6 bases). In germline, CDR1 is SGHDT, CDR2 YYEEEE. The V end was cut by 4 bases, the J end by 3 bases, with 19 bases between. The CDR3 is made up of 17 amino acids.